This T cell receptor (beta chain) was obtained from a study of T cells in Graves' hyperthyroidism and ophthalmopathy. General study findings and limits: Ophthalmopathy was separated from stable hyperthyroidism by a 13 V-J model.

This clonotype showed up just a few times. Its antigen is currently unknown. CDR1 is SGHDN and CDR2 is FVKESK in the germline V gene. Between the trimmed V and J ends, which lost 3 bases and 6 bases, there was a span of 6 bases. CDR3 length: 11 amino acids. Amplification yielded TCR beta CDR3 regions, with RNA transcripts as the source. RT-PCR in the first round (using the HTBI primer set) targeted the TCR CDR3. TCRdb redid the calling of the multiplex PCR reads with MiXCR, one entry per CDR3 protein. The profile shows around 400,000 distinct CDR3 sequences, roughly an eighth of them singletons. Clinical symptoms, serum thyroxine, TRAb, thyroid ultrasound and orbital computed tomography informed diagnoses.

The chain joins TRBV14 to TRBJ2-7, with a possible D match to TRBD1 (5 bases). This receptor was taken from a woman between 18 and 29 years old with Graves' hyperthyroidism. The sample consisted of blood. CDR3 in amino acids: CASSHGAEQYF. In DNA form, the CDR3 reads TGTGCCAGCAGCCATGGGGCCGAGCAGTACTTC.